The rows below give T cell receptor beta chains drawn from one sample of a study of T-cell memory formation after mild COVID-19. TCRdb redid the calling of the 5' RACE reads with MiXCR, one entry per CDR3 protein. The profile shows about 470,000 distinct CDR3 sequences, 15% to 20% of them singletons. The specimen sequenced was PBMCs or a T cell subset sorted from them (not recorded which). The receptors were gathered from an adult woman who had mild COVID-19 (a few samples of this study predate the infection). Cell type and time point are not known. Each CDR3 is given with its conserved first and last residue. The order of the fields is J gene, clone size, V gene, CDR3 length, D gene, CDR3 protein, CDR3 DNA. A D gene is named only where the DNA matches it firmly. Clone sizes are given selectively: once, few, many, or a class where the clone is expanded.

J gene: TRBJ2-2
clone size: -
V gene: TRBV30
CDR3 length: 14
D gene: TRBD2
CDR3 protein: CAWQAGGSTGELFF
CDR3 DNA: TGTGCCTGGCAAGCGGGGGGGTCTACCGGGGAGCTGTTTTTT

J gene: TRBJ2-7
clone size: -
V gene: TRBV24-1
CDR3 length: 13
D gene: -
CDR3 protein: CATSDPLRYEQYF
CDR3 DNA: TGTGCCACCAGTGACCCTCTACGATACGAGCAGTACTTC

J gene: TRBJ2-1
clone size: -
V gene: TRBV20-1
CDR3 length: 16
D gene: -
CDR3 protein: CSARVPSGSSYNEQFF
CDR3 DNA: TGCAGTGCTAGGGTTCCGAGCGGAAGCTCCTACAATGAGCAGTTCTTC

J gene: TRBJ2-2
clone size: -
V gene: TRBV15
CDR3 length: 15
D gene: TRBD1
CDR3 protein: CATSKGQGDTGELFF
CDR3 DNA: TGTGCCACCAGTAAAGGACAGGGAGACACCGGGGAGCTGTTTTTT

J gene: TRBJ2-3
clone size: -
V gene: TRBV5-1
CDR3 length: 14
D gene: TRBD1
CDR3 protein: CASRRTGATDTQYF
CDR3 DNA: TGCGCCAGCCGTCGGACAGGGGCCACAGATACGCAGTATTTT

J gene: TRBJ1-1
clone size: few
V gene: TRBV24-1
CDR3 length: 14
D gene: -
CDR3 protein: CATSTGVLNTEAFF
CDR3 DNA: TGTGCCACCAGCACCGGGGTTTTGAACACTGAAGCTTTCTTT

J gene: TRBJ2-7
clone size: -
V gene: TRBV6-2/TRBV6-3
CDR3 length: 16
D gene: -
CDR3 protein: CASKGLARGATYEQYF
CDR3 DNA: TGTGCCTCTAAAGGGCTAGCGCGGGGTGCGACCTACGAGCAGTACTTC

J gene: TRBJ2-1
clone size: few
V gene: TRBV7-9
CDR3 length: 15
D gene: -
CDR3 protein: CASSNVGGRNDEQFF
CDR3 DNA: TGTGCCAGCAGCAATGTCGGAGGGAGAAACGATGAGCAGTTCTTC

J gene: TRBJ1-2
clone size: few
V gene: TRBV7-9
CDR3 length: 15
D gene: TRBD1
CDR3 protein: CASSLGQAENYGYTF
CDR3 DNA: TGTGCCAGCAGCCTCGGACAGGCCGAGAACTATGGCTACACCTTC

J gene: TRBJ2-7
clone size: -
V gene: TRBV6-5
CDR3 length: 15
D gene: TRBD1
CDR3 protein: CASSPPWTGSREQYF
CDR3 DNA: TGTGCCAGCAGTCCTCCCTGGACAGGTTCTCGCGAGCAGTACTTC

J gene: TRBJ1-6
clone size: few
V gene: TRBV11-3
CDR3 length: 13
D gene: -
CDR3 protein: CASSRTDYSPLHF
CDR3 DNA: TGTGCCAGCAGCCGGACAGATTATTCACCCCTCCACTTT

J gene: TRBJ2-5
clone size: few
V gene: TRBV7-2
CDR3 length: 14
D gene: -
CDR3 protein: CASSLMRQQETQYF
CDR3 DNA: TGTGCCAGCAGCCTTATGAGACAGCAAGAGACCCAGTACTTC

J gene: TRBJ2-3
clone size: few
V gene: TRBV7-6
CDR3 length: 17
D gene: TRBD2
CDR3 protein: CASSLTRTSGIADTQYF
CDR3 DNA: TGTGCCAGCAGCTTAACCCGTACTAGCGGGATAGCAGATACGCAGTATTTT

J gene: TRBJ2-1
clone size: many
V gene: TRBV6-2/TRBV6-3
CDR3 length: 15
D gene: TRBD1
CDR3 protein: CASSFGTGVGNEQFF
CDR3 DNA: TGTGCCAGCAGTTTCGGGACAGGGGTAGGCAATGAGCAGTTCTTC

J gene: TRBJ2-3
clone size: few
V gene: TRBV4-1
CDR3 length: 16
D gene: -
CDR3 protein: CASSQERHPLTDTQYF
CDR3 DNA: TGCGCCAGCAGCCAAGAACGGCATCCTTTAACAGATACGCAGTATTTT

J gene: TRBJ1-2
clone size: few
V gene: TRBV12-3/TRBV12-4
CDR3 length: 14
D gene: TRBD1
CDR3 protein: CASTDRGFVYGYTF
CDR3 DNA: TGTGCCAGCACCGACAGGGGGTTTGTCTATGGCTACACCTTC

J gene: TRBJ2-7
clone size: many
V gene: TRBV29-1
CDR3 length: 12
D gene: -
CDR3 protein: CSGTFWAGEQYF
CDR3 DNA: TGCAGCGGGACCTTCTGGGCCGGCGAGCAGTACTTC

J gene: TRBJ2-7
clone size: -
V gene: TRBV15
CDR3 length: 15
D gene: TRBD1
CDR3 protein: CATSRVTGQGYEQYF
CDR3 DNA: TGTGCCACCAGCAGAGTGACGGGACAGGGCTACGAGCAGTACTTC

J gene: TRBJ1-5
clone size: few
V gene: TRBV29-1
CDR3 length: 13
D gene: -
CDR3 protein: CSVAGQEGQPQHF
CDR3 DNA: TGCAGCGTTGCAGGGCAGGAGGGTCAGCCCCAGCATTTT

J gene: TRBJ2-3
clone size: -
V gene: TRBV7-9
CDR3 length: 17
D gene: -
CDR3 protein: CASSLAEGAGTTDTQYF
CDR3 DNA: TGTGCCAGCAGCTTAGCCGAGGGGGCGGGAACCACAGATACGCAGTATTTT

J gene: TRBJ2-1
clone size: -
V gene: TRBV14
CDR3 length: 15
D gene: TRBD1
CDR3 protein: CASSLNRGLGNEQFF
CDR3 DNA: TGTGCCAGCAGCCTTAACAGGGGGCTGGGCAATGAGCAGTTCTTC

J gene: TRBJ2-7
clone size: few
V gene: TRBV27
CDR3 length: 16
D gene: TRBD2
CDR3 protein: CASRTILAGVRYEQYF
CDR3 DNA: TGTGCCAGCAGAACCATTCTAGCGGGAGTTCGGTACGAGCAGTACTTC

J gene: TRBJ1-2
clone size: -
V gene: TRBV5-4
CDR3 length: 13
D gene: -
CDR3 protein: CASSLMGSHGYTF
CDR3 DNA: TGTGCCAGCAGCTTGATGGGTTCTCATGGCTACACCTTC

J gene: TRBJ2-4
clone size: few
V gene: TRBV4-2
CDR3 length: 14
D gene: -
CDR3 protein: CASSFGTSENIQYF
CDR3 DNA: TGTGCCAGCAGCTTCGGGACATCCGAAAACATTCAGTACTTC

J gene: TRBJ1-5
clone size: -
V gene: TRBV15
CDR3 length: 19
D gene: -
CDR3 protein: CATSRAFGGFGYSNQPQHF
CDR3 DNA: TGTGCCACCAGCAGAGCATTTGGGGGGTTTGGATATAGCAATCAGCCCCAGCATTTT

J gene: TRBJ2-1
clone size: few
V gene: TRBV5-4
CDR3 length: 16
D gene: TRBD2
CDR3 protein: CASSSAGSGYYNEQFF
CDR3 DNA: TGTGCCAGCAGCTCCGCGGGTAGCGGGTACTACAATGAGCAGTTCTTC

J gene: TRBJ1-2
clone size: few
V gene: TRBV5-1
CDR3 length: 11
D gene: -
CDR3 protein: CASRDFYGYTF
CDR3 DNA: TGCGCCAGCCGGGACTTCTATGGCTACACCTTC

J gene: TRBJ1-2
clone size: -
V gene: TRBV5-8
CDR3 length: 13
D gene: -
CDR3 protein: CASSLPGSYGYTF
CDR3 DNA: TGTGCCAGCAGCTTGCCGGGGAGCTATGGCTACACCTTC

J gene: TRBJ2-2
clone size: many
V gene: TRBV7-2
CDR3 length: 16
D gene: -
CDR3 protein: CASSLLRGPHTGELFF
CDR3 DNA: TGTGCCAGCAGCTTATTAAGGGGACCCCACACCGGGGAGCTGTTTTTT

J gene: TRBJ2-5
clone size: few
V gene: TRBV7-6
CDR3 length: 17
D gene: TRBD2
CDR3 protein: CASSSGTKGRAPETQYF
CDR3 DNA: TGTGCCAGCAGCTCCGGAACTAAAGGGAGGGCCCCCGAGACCCAGTACTTC

J gene: TRBJ2-3
clone size: -
V gene: TRBV3-1
CDR3 length: 14
D gene: -
CDR3 protein: CASSHAVAADTQYF
CDR3 DNA: TGTGCCAGCAGCCATGCGGTAGCAGCAGATACGCAGTATTTT

J gene: TRBJ2-7
clone size: few
V gene: TRBV6-2/TRBV6-3
CDR3 length: 15
D gene: -
CDR3 protein: CASSDPWGLSYEQYF
CDR3 DNA: TGTGCCAGCAGCGACCCGTGGGGCTTATCCTACGAGCAGTACTTC

J gene: TRBJ1-3
clone size: -
V gene: TRBV9
CDR3 length: 18
D gene: -
CDR3 protein: CASSVGVSGQLSGNTIYF
CDR3 DNA: TGTGCCAGCAGCGTAGGCGTCAGCGGACAGTTGTCTGGAAACACCATATATTTT

J gene: TRBJ2-2
clone size: -
V gene: TRBV9
CDR3 length: 15
D gene: -
CDR3 protein: CASSVDSGYTGELFF
CDR3 DNA: TGTGCCAGCAGCGTAGATAGCGGCTACACCGGGGAGCTGTTTTTT

J gene: TRBJ2-3
clone size: -
V gene: TRBV10-3
CDR3 length: 14
D gene: -
CDR3 protein: CAISEFGITDTQYF
CDR3 DNA: TGTGCCATCAGTGAGTTTGGAATTACAGATACGCAGTATTTT

J gene: TRBJ2-3
clone size: few
V gene: TRBV12-3/TRBV12-4
CDR3 length: 15
D gene: -
CDR3 protein: CASRESWGGTDTQYF
CDR3 DNA: TGTGCCAGCAGAGAAAGTTGGGGGGGCACAGATACGCAGTATTTT

J gene: TRBJ2-4
clone size: few
V gene: TRBV6-2/TRBV6-3
CDR3 length: 18
D gene: -
CDR3 protein: CASSYSGGGSLAKNIQYF
CDR3 DNA: TGTGCCAGCAGTTACTCAGGCGGAGGCAGTCTAGCCAAAAACATTCAGTACTTC

J gene: TRBJ1-2
clone size: -
V gene: TRBV3-1
CDR3 length: 15
D gene: TRBD1
CDR3 protein: CASSASWGTGEGYTF
CDR3 DNA: TGTGCCAGCAGCGCGAGCTGGGGGACAGGGGAGGGCTACACCTTC

J gene: TRBJ1-1
clone size: -
V gene: TRBV7-9
CDR3 length: 12
D gene: -
CDR3 protein: CASSLTTREAFF
CDR3 DNA: TGTGCCAGCAGCCTAACCACAAGAGAAGCTTTCTTT

J gene: TRBJ1-1
clone size: few
V gene: TRBV27
CDR3 length: 14
D gene: -
CDR3 protein: CASRPREGSTEAFF
CDR3 DNA: TGTGCCAGCAGGCCCCGGGAGGGGAGCACTGAAGCTTTCTTT